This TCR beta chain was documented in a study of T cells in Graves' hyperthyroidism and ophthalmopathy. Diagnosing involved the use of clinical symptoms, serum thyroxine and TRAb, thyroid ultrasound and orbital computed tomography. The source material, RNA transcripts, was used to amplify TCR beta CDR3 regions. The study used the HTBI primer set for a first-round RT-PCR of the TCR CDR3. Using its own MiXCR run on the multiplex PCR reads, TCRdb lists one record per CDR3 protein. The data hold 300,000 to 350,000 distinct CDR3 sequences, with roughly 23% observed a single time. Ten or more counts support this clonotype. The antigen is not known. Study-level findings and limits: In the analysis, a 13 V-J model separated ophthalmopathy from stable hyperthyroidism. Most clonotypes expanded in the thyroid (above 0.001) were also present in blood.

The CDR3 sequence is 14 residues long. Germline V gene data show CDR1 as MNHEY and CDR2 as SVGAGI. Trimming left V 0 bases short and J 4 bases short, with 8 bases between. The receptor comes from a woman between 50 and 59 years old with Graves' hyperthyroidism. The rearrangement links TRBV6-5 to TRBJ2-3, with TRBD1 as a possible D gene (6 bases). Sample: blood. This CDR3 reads CASSYSKGADTQYF. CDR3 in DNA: TGTGCCAGCAGTTACTCGAAGGGGGCAGATACGCAGTATTTT.